This TCR beta chain was recovered during a study of blood T cell repertoires in COVID-19. In the study overall: Samples of COVID-19 (acute and convalescent) were obtained from the United States, Italy and Spain. From T cells, B-cell-depleted T cells, or PBMCs came the material, which was cDNA or gDNA.

In the authors' workflow: From reference gene primer amplification, estimates of nucleated cell counts were derived. TCRdb's table, derived via immunoSEQ multiplex PCR, lists solely in-frame clones and lacks some. Clone size and the V and J calls come from that table; the DNA yielded D and trimming. The sample yields some 150,000 clones, roughly 87% seen once. This CDR3 has 15 residues. Trimming stripped 4 bases from V and 3 bases from J, with 16 bases between. The germline V gene has CDR1 ENHRY and CDR2 SYGVKD. This sequence was found in a woman in her sixties or seventies with active or convalescent COVID-19. The sequenced sample was peripheral blood. This chain uses TRBV10-3 with TRBJ2-7; possible D gene TRBD1, 5 bases. CDR3 amino acids: CAISVEAGMGYEQYF. The CDR3 coding sequence is TGTGCCATCAGTGTCGAGGCAGGGATGGGCTACGAGCAGTACTTC.